This T cell receptor (beta chain) came from a study of T-cell memory formation after mild COVID-19. Study summary: Among the donors, TCR clusters were largely specific to each donor.

Details on this clonotype: Its target is not known.

In TCRdb, the 5' RACE reads were re-called with MiXCR into one record per CDR3 protein. The table lists tens of thousands of distinct CDR3 sequences, about 7.3% of them singletons. Regarding the study as a whole: Day 15 to 85 contracting clones showed balanced CD4/CD8; later expanders leaned CD4+. Contracting clones localized mainly to CM and EM when CD4+ and mainly to EMRA when CD8+. Cross-reactive memory appears to have joined, as suggested by some responding clones showing up in pre-infection memory.

The clonotype originates from a man aged 18 to 29 who had mild COVID-19 (a few samples of this study predate the infection). Cell type and time point are not known. Sequencing used PBMCs or a T cell subset sorted from them (not recorded which).

The CDR3 DNA is TGTGCCAGCAGCTTAGGAGATAACTATGGCTACACCTTC. This sequence encodes CASSLGDNYGYTF. V usage is TRBV7-8 and J usage is TRBJ1-2; the D is unclear. The V end was cut by 1 base, the J end by 1 base, with 4 bases between. The CDR3 is made up of 13 amino acids. In germline, CDR1 is SGHVS, CDR2 FQNEAQ. The full variable domain, in which reference TRBV7-8 and TRBJ1-2 provide the parts outside the CDR3, is GAGVSQSPRYKVAKRGQDVALRCDPISGHVSLFWYQQALGQGPEFLTYFQNEAQLDKSGLPSDRFFAERPEGSVSTLKIQRTQQEDSAVYLCASSLGDNYGYTFGSGTRLTVV.